The 25 T cell receptor beta chains listed next were all sequenced from one sample in a study of T cell responses to AZD1222 COVID-19 vaccine. The assay was immunoSEQ multiplex PCR, and TCRdb's table has in-frame clones only and misses some. The sample has 180,000 or so clones; approximately 95% are singletons. The specimen was peripheral blood, collected 28 days after the second AZD1222 dose. These receptors originate from an adult who received the AZD1222 COVID-19 vaccine.

The rearrangement links TRBV6-2 or TRBV6-3 to TRBJ1-1, with no clear D. Germline V gene sequence: CDR1 MNHEY, CDR2 SVGEGT. There are 14 residues in the CDR3. V dropped 2 bases and J dropped 2 bases, with 9 bases sitting between them. CDR3 coding DNA: TGTGCCAGCAGTTACGTGGTTGGAAACACTGAAGCTTTCTTT. Its translation is CASSYVVGNTEAFF.

V is TRBV10-3 and J is TRBJ1-5, with a weak D call TRBD1 (6 bases). V was pared by 3 bases and J by 1 base, with 7 bases between. The CDR3 covers 14 residues. Germline V gene sequence: CDR1 ENHRY, CDR2 SYGVKD. The CDR3 DNA reads as TGTGCCATCAGTGAAGGACAGAGCAATCAGCCCCAGCATTTT. Encoded protein: CAISEGQSNQPQHF.

V is TRBV4-3 and J is TRBJ1-4; no clear D gene. Trimming removed 1 base from V and 4 bases from J, with 7 bases in between. CDR3 length: 14 amino acids. The V gene's germline CDR1 is LGHNA and CDR2 YSLEER. The DNA of the CDR3 is TGCGCCAGCAGCCAAGGTCGGCTTAATGAAAAACTGTTTTTT. As protein: CASSQGRLNEKLFF.

The chain couples TRBV5-1 to TRBJ2-2, with TRBD1 identical over 8 bases. The V segment lost 4 bases and the J segment 7 bases; nucleotides outside the gene matches: 9. The CDR3 totals 15 residues. CDR1 and CDR2 from the germline V gene are SGHRS and YFSETQ. This chain's CDR3 is CASSLWTGRHGELFF. CDR3 in DNA: TGCGCCAGCAGCCTATGGACAGGGCGTCACGGGGAGCTGTTTTTT.

The chain joins TRBV9 to TRBJ1-1; D is unresolved. This CDR3 contains 14 residues. Germline V gives CDR1 SGDLS, CDR2 YYNGEE. V was trimmed by 3 bases and J by 3 bases, leaving 12 bases between them. CDR3 nucleotides: TGTGCCAGCAGCGCCCAGGAGTGGGACACTGAAGCTTTCTTT. Protein sequence: CASSAQEWDTEAFF.

The V and J genes are TRBV29-1 and TRBJ2-7; 9 bases map to TRBD1. The germline gives CDR1 SQVTM, CDR2 ANQGSEA. V gave up 6 bases and J gave up 4 bases; unmatched junction bases: 7. CDR3 length equals 13 residues. CDR3 in amino acids: CSVAGTGSYEQYF. The DNA for the CDR3 is TGCAGCGTCGCCGGGACAGGGAGTTACGAGCAGTACTTC.

The chain combines TRBV7-2 with TRBJ1-6; possible D gene TRBD1, 5 bases. Germline values: CDR1 SGHTA, CDR2 FQGNSA. The CDR3 contains 14 residues. With 6 bases removed from V and 9 bases from J, the gap between germline ends came to 15 bases. CDR3 loop: CASSSGTTTSPLHF. CDR3 sequence (DNA): TGTGCCAGCAGTTCCGGGACCACGACTTCACCCCTCCACTTT.

The chain is built from TRBV5-6 and TRBJ1-1; tentative D call: TRBD1 (6 bases). Trimming took off 4 bases at V and 2 bases at J, with 21 bases between the two ends. CDR1 is SGHDT and CDR2 is YYEEEE in the germline V gene. The CDR3 contains 17 residues. In DNA, the CDR3 is TGTGCCAGCAGCCAGCATGGTGAGGGGGTGTTAAACACTGAAGCTTTCTTT. It is translated as CASSQHGEGVLNTEAFF.

This clone was picked up a small number of times. The V gene is TRBV7-2, the J gene TRBJ1-4, with 7 bases aligning to TRBD1. The CDR3 runs 15 residues. Germline V gives CDR1 SGHTA, CDR2 FQGNSA. Trimming took 3 bases from V and 4 from J; bases not matched to a gene: 5. CDR3 in amino acids: CASSFRDRVNEKLFF. The CDR3 DNA reads as TGTGCCAGCAGCTTCCGCGACAGGGTTAATGAAAAACTGTTTTTT.

CDR3 DNA sequence: TGTGCCAGCAGCCAAGACCTAGCGGCGAGCTCCTACAATGAGCAGTTCTTC. Protein: CASSQDLAASSYNEQFF. This chain connects TRBV4-2 to TRBJ2-1, with 7 bases identical to TRBD2. The length of the CDR3 is 17 residues. The trim removed 0 bases at V and 0 bases at J, leaving 5 bases unmatched. Germline V gives CDR1 LGHNA, CDR2 YNFKEQ.

This clone showed up just once. The rearrangement links TRBV5-5 to TRBJ1-4, with D hard to call. CDR3 length: 16 amino acids. Looked up from germline, CDR1 is SGHKS and CDR2 is YYEKEE (reference sequence). The V gene lost 1 base and the J gene lost 0 bases, with 10 bases spanning the gap. CDR3: CASSLNRAATNEKLFF. In DNA, the CDR3 is TGTGCCAGCAGCTTGAACCGGGCAGCAACTAATGAAAAACTGTTTTTT.

This chain joins TRBV6-5 and TRBJ1-2; TRBD1 is a possible D gene (6 bases). V was trimmed by 4 bases and J by 0 bases, leaving 12 bases between them. The CDR3 contains 15 residues. The germline gives CDR1 MNHEY, CDR2 SVGAGI. The CDR3 DNA reads TGTGCCAGCAGTTCGCCGGGGGACACTAACTATGGCTACACCTTC. This translates into CASSSPGDTNYGYTF.

The CDR3 DNA sequence: TGTGCCAGCAGCTTTTACTCCGGGGTTGTAAGCACTGAAGCTTTCTTT. Translated: CASSFYSGVVSTEAFF. This rearrangement joins TRBV5-6 to TRBJ1-1; D gene uncertain. Trimming took off 2 bases at V and 4 bases at J, with 18 bases between the two ends. The germline gives CDR1 SGHDT, CDR2 YYEEEE. This CDR3 contains 16 residues.

The chain has TRBV12-3 or TRBV12-4 and TRBJ2-1; D not certain. V shed 4 bases and J shed 7 bases, with 5 bases lying between them. The CDR3 runs to 11 residues. CDR3 region: CASSYSNEQFF. The CDR3 DNA is TGTGCCAGCAGTTACAGTAATGAGCAGTTCTTC.

V usage is TRBV4-1 and J usage is TRBJ1-1, with 7 bases matching TRBD1. Per the germline V gene, CDR1 is MGHRA and CDR2 is YSYEKL. This CDR3 is 15 amino acids long. J gave up 4 bases and V 1 base, and 6 bases lay outside the gene matches. The DNA for the CDR3 is TGCGCCAGCAGCCAAGCGACAGGGTGGGCCACTGAAGCTTTCTTT. Translated, it gives CASSQATGWATEAFF.

This chain connects TRBV9 to TRBJ2-2, with D perhaps matching TRBD2 (6 bases). Germline V lookup: CDR1 SGDLS, CDR2 YYNGEE. Trimming took off 1 base at V and 3 bases at J, with 13 bases between the two ends. The CDR3 extends over 16 amino acids. This CDR3 reads CASSVNLAVYTGELFF. DNA for the CDR3: TGTGCCAGCAGCGTAAATTTAGCGGTATACACCGGGGAGCTGTTTTTT. Combining the CDR3 with reference TRBV9 and TRBJ2-2 gives the whole variable domain DSGVTQTPKHLITATGQRVTLRCSPRSGDLSVYWYQQSLDQGLQFLIQYYNGEERAKGNILERFSAQQFPDLHSELNLSSLELGDSALYFCASSVNLAVYTGELFFGEGSRLTVL.

In its sample, this clone was seen once. This chain's CDR3 is CASSLETGNGYTF. The CDR3 nucleotides read TGTGCCAGCAGTTTAGAGACAGGGAATGGCTACACCTTC. The chain is built from TRBV28 and TRBJ1-2; 7 bases line up with TRBD1. Germline CDR1 MDHEN, CDR2 SYDVKM. V lost 2 bases and J lost 6; bases outside the gene matches: 3. The CDR3 sequence is 13 residues long.

The rearrangement links TRBV27 to TRBJ1-2, with D uncertain. V lost 0 bases and J lost 4, with 12 bases in between. Germline V gene lookup returns CDR1 MNHEY and CDR2 SMNVEV (reference sequence). CDR3 length: 15 residues. The CDR3 DNA is TGTGCCAGCAGTTTATCTCCATCGGGGTCCTATGGCTACACCTTC. It codes for CASSLSPSGSYGYTF.

The chain has TRBV5-4 and TRBJ2-7, with D unresolved. This CDR3 is built from 13 residues. Trimming pared 4 bases from V and 6 bases from J, leaving 14 bases between. Germline assignment: CDR1 SGHNT and CDR2 YYREEE (reference sequence). The CDR3 bases are TGTGCCAGCAGCGTGGACCCTTCTCGCGAGCAGTACTTC. Residues: CASSVDPSREQYF.

This clone turned up a few times. V and J are TRBV5-1 and TRBJ2-5; 8 positions agree with TRBD1. The CDR3 is 13 amino acids. The junction had 6 bases not matched to a gene; V was cut back by 4 bases and J by 7 bases. The V gene's germline CDR1 is SGHRS and CDR2 YFSETQ. In DNA form, the CDR3 reads TGCGCCAGCAGCGAGTGGACAGGGAGGACCCAGTACTTC. Protein sequence: CASSEWTGRTQYF.

V usage is TRBV5-1 and J usage is TRBJ1-5; D might be TRBD1 (5 bases). This CDR3 comprises 16 residues. Deletions cut 0 bases from V and 2 bases from J, with 12 bases between. Germline V gives CDR1 SGHRS, CDR2 YFSETQ. The CDR3 here is CASSLGGGEGNQPQHF. CDR3 sequence (DNA): TGCGCCAGCAGCTTGGGGGGCGGTGAGGGCAATCAGCCCCAGCATTTT.

The rearrangement joins TRBV5-1 to TRBJ2-7; 11 positions agree with TRBD2. Trimming removed 0 bases from V and 1 base from J; junction bases left unmatched: 12. This CDR3 contains 19 residues. Germline V gene data show CDR1 as SGHRS and CDR2 as YFSETQ. The chain's CDR3 is CASSLATSGDIERSYEQYF. In nucleotides, the CDR3 is TGCGCCAGCAGCTTGGCGACTAGCGGGGACATCGAAAGATCCTACGAGCAGTACTTC.

V is TRBV7-9 and J is TRBJ1-1; no reliable D call. The CDR3 has 13 amino acids. Germline V CDR1 and CDR2: SEHNR, FQNEAQ (reference sequence). Trimming took off 3 bases at V and 1 base at J, with 6 bases between the two ends. The CDR3 reads CASSLRQNTEAFF. DNA for the CDR3: TGTGCCAGCAGCTTGAGGCAGAACACTGAAGCTTTCTTT.

The chain uses TRBV6-6 and TRBJ1-3, with a possible D match to TRBD1 (6 bases). The CDR3 runs to 13 residues. From germline, CDR1 is MNHNY and CDR2 SVGAGI (reference sequence). Trimming removed 6 bases at V and 4 bases at J, with 10 bases between. CDR3 loop: CASRTGGGNTIYF. The CDR3 DNA follows: TGTGCCAGCAGGACGGGGGGCGGAAACACCATATATTTT.

The genes are TRBV5-6 and TRBJ1-2; D is perhaps TRBD1 (5 bases). From germline, CDR1 is SGHDT and CDR2 YYEEEE. This CDR3 has 13 amino acids. V was cut by 0 bases and J by 8 bases, with 11 bases left in between. CDR3 bases: TGTGCCAGCAGCTTGGAGCGGGGCGGGGGCTACACCTTC. It codes for CASSLERGGGYTF.